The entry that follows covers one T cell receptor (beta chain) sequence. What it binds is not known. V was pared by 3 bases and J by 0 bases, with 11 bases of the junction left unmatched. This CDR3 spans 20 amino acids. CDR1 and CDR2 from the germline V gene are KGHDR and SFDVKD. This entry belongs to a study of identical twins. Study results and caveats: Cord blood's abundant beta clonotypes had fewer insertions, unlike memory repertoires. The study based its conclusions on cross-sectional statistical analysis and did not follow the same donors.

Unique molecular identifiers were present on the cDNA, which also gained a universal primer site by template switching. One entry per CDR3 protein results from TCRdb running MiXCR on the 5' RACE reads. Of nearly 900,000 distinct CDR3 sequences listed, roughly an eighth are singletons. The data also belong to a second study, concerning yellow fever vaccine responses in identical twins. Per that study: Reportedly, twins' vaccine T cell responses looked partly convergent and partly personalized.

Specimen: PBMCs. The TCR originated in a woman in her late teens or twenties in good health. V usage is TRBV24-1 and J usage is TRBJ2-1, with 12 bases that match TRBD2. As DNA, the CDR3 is TGTGCCACCAGTGATCAAACCGGGACTAGCGGGCGGGACTCCTACAATGAGCAGTTCTTC. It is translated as CATSDQTGTSGRDSYNEQFF.